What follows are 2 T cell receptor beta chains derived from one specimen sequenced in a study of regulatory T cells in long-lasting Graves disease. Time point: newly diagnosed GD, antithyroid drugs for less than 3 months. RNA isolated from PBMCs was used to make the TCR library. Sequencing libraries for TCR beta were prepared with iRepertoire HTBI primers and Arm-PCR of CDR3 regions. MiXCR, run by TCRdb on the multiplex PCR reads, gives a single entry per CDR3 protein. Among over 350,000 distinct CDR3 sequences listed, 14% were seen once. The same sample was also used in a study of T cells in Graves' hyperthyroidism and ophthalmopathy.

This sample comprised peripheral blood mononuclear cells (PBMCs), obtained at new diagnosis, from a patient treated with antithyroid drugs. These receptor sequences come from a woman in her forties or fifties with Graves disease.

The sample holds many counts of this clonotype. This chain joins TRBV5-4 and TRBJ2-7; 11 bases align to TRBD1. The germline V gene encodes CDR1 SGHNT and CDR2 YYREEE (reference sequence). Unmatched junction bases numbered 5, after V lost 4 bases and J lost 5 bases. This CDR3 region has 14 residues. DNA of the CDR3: TGTGCCAGCAGCCAGGACAGGGGGCGCGACGAGCAGTACTTC. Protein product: CASSQDRGRDEQYF.

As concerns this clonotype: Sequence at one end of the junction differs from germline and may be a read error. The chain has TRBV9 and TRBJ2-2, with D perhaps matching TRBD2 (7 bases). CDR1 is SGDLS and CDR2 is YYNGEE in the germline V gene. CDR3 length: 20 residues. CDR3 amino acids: CASSVTGGVGLADNTGELVF. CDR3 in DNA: TGTGCCAGCAGCGTAACCGGGGGCGTTGGGCTAGCGGATAACACCGGGGAGCTGGTTTTT.